This T cell receptor (beta chain) was found in a study of cytomegalovirus exposure and HLA in healthy donors. Whole-study findings and limits: TCR beta V segments were, for the most part, productive about 87% or about 30% of the time in an earlier analysis. Later genetic work tied a missense DCLRE1C variant to beta-chain V and J trimming.

PCR employed 60 Vbeta and 13 Jbeta primers. Assay: immunoSEQ multiplex PCR; the TCRdb copy retains only in-frame clones and omits some. The table shows some 100,000 clones, with more than 65% occurring only once. This clone was observed a handful of times. Its target is unknown. Healthy bone marrow donors made up the donor group. The CDR3 totals 14 residues. Germline V lookup: CDR1 SGHTA, CDR2 FQGNSA. V lost 1 base and J 1 base, leaving 8 bases between the germline ends. The receptor comes from a woman in her late teens or twenties in good health and CMV-seropositive. The rearrangement joins TRBV7-2 to TRBJ2-7, with a possible D match to TRBD2 (5 bases). The sample was PBMCs. The CDR3 sequence: CASSLETNSYEQYF. The CDR3 DNA follows: TGTGCCAGCAGCTTAGAGACTAATTCCTACGAGCAGTACTTC.